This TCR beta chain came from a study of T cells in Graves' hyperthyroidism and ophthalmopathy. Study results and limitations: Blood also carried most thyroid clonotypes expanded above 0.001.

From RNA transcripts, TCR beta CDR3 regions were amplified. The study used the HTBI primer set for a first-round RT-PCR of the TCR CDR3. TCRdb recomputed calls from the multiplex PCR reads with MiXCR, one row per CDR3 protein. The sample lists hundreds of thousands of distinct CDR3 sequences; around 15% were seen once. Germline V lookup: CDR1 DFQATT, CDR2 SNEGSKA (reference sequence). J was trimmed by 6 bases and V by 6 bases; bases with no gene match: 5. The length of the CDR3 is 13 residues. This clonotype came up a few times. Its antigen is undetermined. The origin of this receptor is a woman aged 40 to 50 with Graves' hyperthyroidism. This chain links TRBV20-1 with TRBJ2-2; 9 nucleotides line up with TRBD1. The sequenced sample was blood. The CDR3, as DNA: TGCAGTGCCCAGACAGGGGGGCCCGGGGAGCTGTTTTTT. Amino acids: CSAQTGGPGELFF.